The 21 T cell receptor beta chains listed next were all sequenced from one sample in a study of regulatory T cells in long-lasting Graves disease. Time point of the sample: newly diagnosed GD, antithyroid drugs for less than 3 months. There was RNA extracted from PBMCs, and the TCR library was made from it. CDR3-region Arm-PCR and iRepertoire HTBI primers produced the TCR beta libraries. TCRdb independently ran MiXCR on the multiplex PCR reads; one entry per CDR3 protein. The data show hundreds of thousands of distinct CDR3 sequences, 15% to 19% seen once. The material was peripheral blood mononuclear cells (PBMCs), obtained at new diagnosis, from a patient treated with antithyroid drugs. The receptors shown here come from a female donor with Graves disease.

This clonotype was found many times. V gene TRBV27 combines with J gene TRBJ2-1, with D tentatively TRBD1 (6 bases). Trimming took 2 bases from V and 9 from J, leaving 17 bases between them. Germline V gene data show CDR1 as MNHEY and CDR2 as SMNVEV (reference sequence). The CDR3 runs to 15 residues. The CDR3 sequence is CASSLSIGRGGEQFF. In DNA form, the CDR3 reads TGTGCCAGCAGTTTAAGCATCGGACGAGGGGGTGAGCAGTTCTTC.

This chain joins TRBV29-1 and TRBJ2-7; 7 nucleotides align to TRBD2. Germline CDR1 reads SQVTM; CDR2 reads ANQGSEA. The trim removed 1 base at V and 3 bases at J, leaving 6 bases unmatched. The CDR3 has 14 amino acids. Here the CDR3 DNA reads TGCAGCGTTGAAGTTCGCGCTAGCGGCTACGAGCAGTACTTC. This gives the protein CSVEVRASGYEQYF.

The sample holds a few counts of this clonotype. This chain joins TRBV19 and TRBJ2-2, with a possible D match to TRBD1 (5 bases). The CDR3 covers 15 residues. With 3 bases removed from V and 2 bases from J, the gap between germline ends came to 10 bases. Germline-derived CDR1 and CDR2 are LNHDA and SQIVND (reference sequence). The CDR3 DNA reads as TGTGCCAGTAGTATTCAGGGAACAAACACCGGGGAGCTGTTTTTT. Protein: CASSIQGTNTGELFF.

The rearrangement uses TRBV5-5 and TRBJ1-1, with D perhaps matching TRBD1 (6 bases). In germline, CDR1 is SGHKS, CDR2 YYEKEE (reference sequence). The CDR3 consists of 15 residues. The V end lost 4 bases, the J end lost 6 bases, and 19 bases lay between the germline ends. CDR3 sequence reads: CASSSTGLKVSEAFF. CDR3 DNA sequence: TGTGCCAGCAGCAGCACAGGGTTGAAGGTTTCTGAAGCTTTCTTT.

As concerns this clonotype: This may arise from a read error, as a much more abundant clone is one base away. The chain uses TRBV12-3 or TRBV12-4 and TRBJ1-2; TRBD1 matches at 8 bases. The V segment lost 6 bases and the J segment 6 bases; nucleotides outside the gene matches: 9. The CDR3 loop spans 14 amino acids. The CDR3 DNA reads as TGTGCCAGCAGGCCCTCGACAGGGGAGGATGGCTACACCTTC. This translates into CASRPSTGEDGYTF.

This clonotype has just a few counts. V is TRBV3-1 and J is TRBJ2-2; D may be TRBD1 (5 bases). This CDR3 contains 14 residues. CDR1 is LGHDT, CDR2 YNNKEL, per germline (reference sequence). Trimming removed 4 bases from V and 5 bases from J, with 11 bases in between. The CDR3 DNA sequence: TGTGCCAGCAGCCGGGGCAGGGATACCGGGGAGCTGTTTTTT. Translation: CASSRGRDTGELFF.

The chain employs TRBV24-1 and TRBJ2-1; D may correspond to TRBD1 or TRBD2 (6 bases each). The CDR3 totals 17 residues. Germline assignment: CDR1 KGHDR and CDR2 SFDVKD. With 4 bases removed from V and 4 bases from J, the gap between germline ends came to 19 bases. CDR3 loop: CATSDLRGGGTYNEQFF. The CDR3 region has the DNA TGTGCCACCAGTGACCTCCGTGGGGGCGGGACTTACAATGAGCAGTTCTTC.

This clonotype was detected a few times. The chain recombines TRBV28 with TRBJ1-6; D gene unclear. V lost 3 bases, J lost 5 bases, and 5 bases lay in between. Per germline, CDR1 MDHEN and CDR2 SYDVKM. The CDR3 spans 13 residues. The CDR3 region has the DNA TGTGCCAGCAGTTTGACCAATAATTCACCCCTCCACTTT. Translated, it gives CASSLTNNSPLHF.

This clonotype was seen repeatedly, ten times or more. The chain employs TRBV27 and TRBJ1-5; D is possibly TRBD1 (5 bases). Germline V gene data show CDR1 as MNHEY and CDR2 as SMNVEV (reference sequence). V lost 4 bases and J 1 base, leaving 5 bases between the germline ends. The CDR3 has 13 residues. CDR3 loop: CASSWGSNQPQHF. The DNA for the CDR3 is TGTGCCAGCAGTTGGGGCAGCAATCAGCCCCAGCATTTT.

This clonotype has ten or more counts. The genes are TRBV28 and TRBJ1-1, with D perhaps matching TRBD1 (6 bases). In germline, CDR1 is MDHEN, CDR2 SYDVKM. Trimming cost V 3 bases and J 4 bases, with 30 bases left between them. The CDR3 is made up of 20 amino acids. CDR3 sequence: CASSFIFDLYATGSGTEAFF. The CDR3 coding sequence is TGTGCCAGCAGTTTTATTTTTGATCTGTATGCAACAGGGAGCGGCACTGAAGCTTTCTTT.

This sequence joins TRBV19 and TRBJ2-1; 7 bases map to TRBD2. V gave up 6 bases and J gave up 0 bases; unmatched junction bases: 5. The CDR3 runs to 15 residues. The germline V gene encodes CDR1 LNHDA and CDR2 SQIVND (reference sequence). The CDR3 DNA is TGTGCCAGTAGATGGGGGGGGAGCTCCTACAATGAGCAGTTCTTC. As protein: CASRWGGSSYNEQFF.

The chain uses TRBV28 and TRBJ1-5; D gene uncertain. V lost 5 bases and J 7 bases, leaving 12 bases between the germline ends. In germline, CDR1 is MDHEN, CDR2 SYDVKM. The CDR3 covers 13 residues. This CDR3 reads CASSPLPQQPQHF. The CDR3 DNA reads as TGTGCCAGCAGTCCCCTTCCCCAGCAGCCCCAGCATTTT.

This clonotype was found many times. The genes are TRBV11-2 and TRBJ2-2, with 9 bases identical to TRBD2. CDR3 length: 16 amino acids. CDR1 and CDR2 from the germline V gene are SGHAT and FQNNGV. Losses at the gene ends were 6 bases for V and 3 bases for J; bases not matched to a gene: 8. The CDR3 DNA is TGTGCCAGCAGACCCCGGCGGGAGGGATACACCGGGGAGCTGTTTTTT. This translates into CASRPRREGYTGELFF.

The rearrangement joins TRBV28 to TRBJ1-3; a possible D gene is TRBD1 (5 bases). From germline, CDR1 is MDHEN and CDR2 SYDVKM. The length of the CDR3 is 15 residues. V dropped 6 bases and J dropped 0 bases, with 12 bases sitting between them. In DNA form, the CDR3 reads TGTGCCAGCAGACCGACAGTGAGCTCTGGAAACACCATATATTTT. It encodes CASRPTVSSGNTIYF.

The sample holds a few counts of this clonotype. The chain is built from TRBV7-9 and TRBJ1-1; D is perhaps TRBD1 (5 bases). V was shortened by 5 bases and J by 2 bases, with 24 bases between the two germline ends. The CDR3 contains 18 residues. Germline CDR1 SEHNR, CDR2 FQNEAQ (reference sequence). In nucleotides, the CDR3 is TGTGCCAGCAGCCCGGGGCGCACACCCCTAGCTGTTAACACTGAAGCTTTCTTT. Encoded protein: CASSPGRTPLAVNTEAFF.

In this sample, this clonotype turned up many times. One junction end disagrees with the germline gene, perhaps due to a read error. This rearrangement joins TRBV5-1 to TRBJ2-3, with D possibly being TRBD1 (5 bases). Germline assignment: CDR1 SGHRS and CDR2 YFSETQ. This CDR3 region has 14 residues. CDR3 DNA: TGTGCCAGCAGCTCTTCGACAGGCACAGATACGCAGTATTTT. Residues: CASSSSTGTDTQYF.

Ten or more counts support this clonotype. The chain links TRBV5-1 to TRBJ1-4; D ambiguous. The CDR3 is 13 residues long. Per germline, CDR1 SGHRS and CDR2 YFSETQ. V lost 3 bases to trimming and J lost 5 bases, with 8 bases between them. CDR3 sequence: CASSYGTNEKLFF. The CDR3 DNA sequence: TGCGCCAGCAGCTACGGAACGAATGAAAAACTGTTTTTT.

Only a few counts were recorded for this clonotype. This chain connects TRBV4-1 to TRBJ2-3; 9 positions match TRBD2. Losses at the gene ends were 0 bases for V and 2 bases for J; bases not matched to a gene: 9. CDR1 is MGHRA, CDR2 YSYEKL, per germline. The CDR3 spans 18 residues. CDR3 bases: TGCGCCAGCAGCCAAGATCTCGGACTAGCGCATTTCACAGATACGCAGTATTTT. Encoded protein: CASSQDLGLAHFTDTQYF.

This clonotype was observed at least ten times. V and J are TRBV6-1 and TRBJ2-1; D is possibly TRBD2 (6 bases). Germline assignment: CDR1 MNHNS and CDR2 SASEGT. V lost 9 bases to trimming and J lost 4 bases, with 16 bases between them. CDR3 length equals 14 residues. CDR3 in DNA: TGTGCCAGTTCAAGGCGGGAAACTTACAATGAGCAGTTCTTC. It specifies CASSRRETYNEQFF.

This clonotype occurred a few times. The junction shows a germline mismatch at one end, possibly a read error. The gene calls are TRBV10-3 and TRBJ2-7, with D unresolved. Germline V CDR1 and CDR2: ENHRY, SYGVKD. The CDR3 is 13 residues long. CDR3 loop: CATSSDGSYEQYF. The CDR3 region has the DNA TGTGCCACCAGTTCTGACGGGTCCTACGAGCAGTACTTC.

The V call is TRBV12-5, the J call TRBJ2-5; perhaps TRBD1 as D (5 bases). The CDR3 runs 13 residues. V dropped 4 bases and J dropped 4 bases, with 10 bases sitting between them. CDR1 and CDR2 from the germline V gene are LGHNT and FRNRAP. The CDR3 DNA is TGTGCTAGTGGTTCATCAGGGTTAGAGACCCAGTACTTC. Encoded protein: CASGSSGLETQYF.